Shown below are 9 T cell receptor beta chains from a single sample sequenced in a study of vaccination effects on CD4 cells after COVID-19 (dated 2022 in TCRdb). Antigens of these TCRs are unknown. Library method: the immunoSEQ multiplex PCR assay. TCRdb stores this immuneACCESS table with in-frame sequences only. Part of the clones is absent; in the studies checked, under half of the shortfall reflects unresolved V genes, and no reason is known for the rest. The sample table shows more than 11,000 clones, and around 72% are seen once. Of the sample, 9% to 10% is held by the ten largest clones. In the ViraFEST assay, PBMC were stimulated with viral peptide pools, and antigen-specific CD4+ T cell clonotypes were then identified by expansion using TCR sequencing. After around 10 days of culture, CD4+ T cells were isolated with the EasySep CD4+ T cell isolation kit. Each participant got two doses of an mRNA SARS-CoV-2 vaccine, either BNT162b2 or mRNA-1273.

The sample in question was CD4+ T cells from PBMCs cultured with SARS-CoV-2 spike peptides, obtained after COVID-19 vaccination. The sample's cell subset or site label is to be understood as: SARS-CoV-2 spike overlapping peptide pool stimulation. Receptors were obtained from a human donor who received a COVID-19 vaccine.

In DNA, the CDR3 is TGCAGCGTTGAAGGAGATAGCAATCAGCCCCAGCATTTT. Translating gives CSVEGDSNQPQHF. The chain recombines TRBV29-1 with TRBJ1-5; D gene unclear. Deletions cut 1 base from V and 0 bases from J, with 4 bases between. The CDR3 loop spans 13 amino acids. Per germline, CDR1 SQVTM and CDR2 ANQGSEA.

CDR3 bases: TGCGCCAGCAGCCAAGGACGGGGATTTCGATTGAACGGCTACACCTTC. Translated: CASSQGRGFRLNGYTF. The chain carries TRBV4-1 and TRBJ1-2; D is ambiguous. Trimming took 1 base from V and 8 from J, leaving 20 bases between them. From germline, CDR1 is MGHRA and CDR2 YSYEKL. CDR3 size: 16 residues.

The chain uses TRBV7-2 and TRBJ2-5; 8 bases match TRBD2. Per the germline V gene, CDR1 is SGHTA and CDR2 is FQGNSA. Trimming removed 1 base from V and 2 bases from J; junction bases left unmatched: 9. The length of the CDR3 is 17 residues. The CDR3 bases are TGTGCCAGCAGCTTAGTCGGGGGGGCCTTAGGGCAAGAGACCCAGTACTTC. Translating it yields CASSLVGGALGQETQYF.

The CDR3 sequence is CASSNEEQYF. Here the CDR3 DNA reads TGTGCCAGCAGTAACGAAGAGCAGTACTTC. The V gene is TRBV7-9, the J gene TRBJ2-7; D remains unclear. Trimming removed 6 bases from V and 7 bases from J, with 7 bases in between. The CDR3 totals 10 residues. CDR1 is SEHNR and CDR2 is FQNEAQ in the germline V gene (reference sequence).

The J gene is TRBJ1-5, the V gene TRBV7-2; 7 nucleotides agree with TRBD1. The germline V gene has CDR1 SGHTA and CDR2 FQGNSA. The CDR3 has 15 amino acids. V shed 6 bases, J shed 4 bases, and the junction held 9 bases outside the gene matches. The CDR3 protein is CASRPTGTANQPQHF. CDR3 nucleotide sequence: TGTGCCAGCAGACCGACCGGGACAGCTAATCAGCCCCAGCATTTT.

CDR3 DNA sequence: TGTGCCAGCAGCACCGGACAGGGCCTCTACAATGAGCAGTTCTTC. Its protein is CASSTGQGLYNEQFF. The chain joins TRBV5-5 to TRBJ2-1; 8 positions match TRBD1. The CDR3 contains 15 residues. V shed 4 bases and J 3 bases; nucleotides not matched to a gene: 6. Germline V lookup: CDR1 SGHKS, CDR2 YYEKEE (reference sequence).

V and J are TRBV28 and TRBJ1-2; 9 nucleotides align to TRBD1. The CDR3 loop spans 15 amino acids. The V segment lost 5 bases and the J segment 8 bases; nucleotides outside the gene matches: 12. The germline V gene has CDR1 MDHEN and CDR2 SYDVKM. The CDR3 coding sequence is TGTGCCAGCAGTCGGGGGACAGGGATGTTTTACGGCTACACCTTC. Protein product: CASSRGTGMFYGYTF.

With regard to this clone: Within the sample, other DNA sequences also encode this same CDR3. V usage is TRBV27 and J usage is TRBJ1-1; the D gene is possibly TRBD1 (5 bases). Germline lookup yields CDR1 MNHEY and CDR2 SMNVEV (reference sequence). This CDR3 contains 14 residues. V was cut by 5 bases and J by 2 bases, with 12 bases left in between. CDR3 loop: CASSRGAVNTEAFF. The CDR3 DNA is TGTGCCAGCAGTAGAGGGGCGGTAAACACTGAAGCTTTCTTT.

The chain recombines TRBV30 with TRBJ2-2, with 11 bases identical to TRBD1. Germline V gene sequence: CDR1 GTSNPN, CDR2 SVGIG (reference sequence). Trimming cost V 5 bases and J 7 bases; bases outside gene matches: 15. The CDR3 has 17 residues. CDR3 sequence: CAWDRDRGSGAHGELFF. The CDR3 DNA follows: TGTGCCTGGGACCGGGACAGGGGGTCAGGCGCCCACGGGGAGCTGTTTTTT.